A selection of T cell receptor beta chains follows, all from one sample in a study of T cell changes during pregnancy in multiple sclerosis. Sequencing was performed with immunoSEQ multiplex PCR; in TCRdb, only in-frame clones are kept and a portion is missing. The profile shows 30,000 to 40,000 clones, over 85% of them singletons. The sequencing used CD4+ T cells from peripheral blood mononuclear cells, collected before pregnancy. Every receptor here comes from a female donor with multiple sclerosis, enrolled in a pregnancy study. CDR3s include the opening cysteine and the closing phenylalanine or tryptophan. D genes are given only for firm matches. Some rows have no size entry. The others give once, few or many, or a class for an expanded clone.

size,V,D,J,DNA,CDR3
once,TRBV5-5,NA,TRBJ1-3,TGTGCCAGCAGCCTCCAGGGCTCTGGAAACACCATATATTTT,CASSLQGSGNTIYF
NA,TRBV5-1,NA,TRBJ2-7,TGCGCCAGCAGTCTCGACAGAAAAATCTACGAGCAGTACTTC,CASSLDRKIYEQYF
once,TRBV5-4,NA,TRBJ1-2,TGTGCCAGCAGCCCAAGGGGGGGAGACTATGGCTACACCTTC,CASSPRGGDYGYTF
NA,TRBV7-2,NA,TRBJ1-1,TGTGCCAGCAGCTTAGGGAGGGAGTTAGCTTTCTTT,CASSLGRELAFF
NA,TRBV27,NA,TRBJ2-7,TGTGCCAGCCTTGGGCAGCTCCTTGGAATGGGCGAGCAGTACTTC,CASLGQLLGMGEQYF
NA,TRBV5-6,NA,TRBJ1-2,TGTGCCAGCAGCTCAGACCCACCGAGGGCCGACTATGGCTACACCTTC,CASSSDPPRADYGYTF
NA,TRBV2,TRBD2,TRBJ2-3,TGTGCCAGCAGTACAGCGGGGGGTGTTTCAGATACGCAGTATTTT,CASSTAGGVSDTQYF
NA,TRBV12-5,NA,TRBJ2-3,TGTGCTAGTGGTTTTCAACCCGACGGGGTTCCTAGCACAGATACGCAGTATTTT,CASGFQPDGVPSTDTQYF
NA,TRBV6-5,TRBD2,TRBJ2-5,TGTGCCAGCAGTCCACGGACCGGGAGGGAGACCCAGTACTTC,CASSPRTGRETQYF
NA,TRBV5-6,NA,TRBJ2-7,TGTGCCAGCAGCTCCCGAGGCTCGTACCCCCTCTACGAGCAGTACTTC,CASSSRGSYPLYEQYF
NA,TRBV5-1,TRBD2,TRBJ2-1,TGCGCCAGCAGCCCCTCGGGAGGAATTTGGGAGGGTGAGCAGTTCTTC,CASSPSGGIWEGEQFF
NA,TRBV27,NA,TRBJ1-2,TGTGCCAGCAGTCCACGTAGGACAGTCTACTATGGCTACACCTTC,CASSPRRTVYYGYTF
NA,TRBV7-3,NA,TRBJ2-3,TGTGCCAGCAGCTTAGGCTTCCCAGATACGCAGTATTTT,CASSLGFPDTQYF
NA,TRBV7-2,TRBD2,TRBJ2-3,TGTGCCAGCAGCTTAAGTCCGGGACTAGACACAGATACGCAGTATTTT,CASSLSPGLDTDTQYF
NA,TRBV7-2,NA,TRBJ2-2,TGTGCCAGCAGCCGTAGATCCGGGGAGCTGTTTTTT,CASSRRSGELFF
medium-sized,TRBV7-2,NA,TRBJ2-2,TGTGCCAGCAGCTTAAAGCGGGCCGGGGAGCTGTTTTTT,CASSLKRAGELFF
NA,TRBV4-1,NA,TRBJ1-1,TGCGCCAGCAGCCAAGTTGACGGGGAGTACGCTTTCTTT,CASSQVDGEYAFF
NA,TRBV7-3,TRBD2,TRBJ2-7,TGTGCCAGCGCCGGGGGGTGGGCTCACGAGCAGTACTTC,CASAGGWAHEQYF
NA,TRBV19,NA,TRBJ1-2,TGTGCCAGTAGGGTGGAGGGGCCCTATGGCTACACCTTC,CASRVEGPYGYTF
NA,TRBV5-4,TRBD1,TRBJ1-4,TGTGCCAGCAGCTTTGGTTCCGAGACAGGGGATGAAAAACTGTTTTTT,CASSFGSETGDEKLFF
once,TRBV7-3,TRBD1,TRBJ2-7,TGTGCCAGCAGCCGGGACAGGGAGTACGAGCAGTACTTC,CASSRDREYEQYF
NA,TRBV4-1,TRBD2,TRBJ2-1,TGCGCCAGCAGCCAAGATAGGGGACTAGCGGGCAATGAGCAGTTCTTC,CASSQDRGLAGNEQFF
NA,TRBV6-1,NA,TRBJ1-1,TGTGCCAGCAGTGAATTAAGGGGGACTGAAGCTTTCTTT,CASSELRGTEAFF
NA,TRBV6-5,NA,TRBJ1-2,TGTGCCAGCAGTTACTCGAGAGGCACCTACACCTTC,CASSYSRGTYTF
NA,TRBV2,TRBD2,TRBJ2-3,TGTGCCAGCAGTCGGGGACTAGCGGCGGGGGCAGATACGCAGTATTTT,CASSRGLAAGADTQYF
NA,TRBV2,TRBD1,TRBJ1-5,TGTGCCAGCACCGGGACAGGTGTTCAGCCCCAGCATTTT,CASTGTGVQPQHF
NA,TRBV9,TRBD2,TRBJ2-1,TGTGCCAGCAGCGTAGGGAATAGCGGGGGCCTTAGCTCCTACAATGAGCAGTTCTTC,CASSVGNSGGLSSYNEQFF
NA,TRBV7-2,NA,TRBJ2-1,TGTGCCAGCAGCCGAGCGGCCGAGACTGAGCAGTTCTTC,CASSRAAETEQFF
few,TRBV7-9,NA,TRBJ1-5,TGTGCCAGCAGCTTAATTGAGGGCCAGCCCCAGCATTTT,CASSLIEGQPQHF
NA,TRBV11-2,TRBD1,TRBJ1-2,TGTGCCAGCAGCTGGGACAGGGGGTATGGCTACACCTTC,CASSWDRGYGYTF
NA,TRBV5-6,NA,TRBJ1-2,TGTGCCAGCAGCCCCCCCGGAGAGGCCTATGGCTACACCTTC,CASSPPGEAYGYTF
NA,TRBV29-1,TRBD1,TRBJ2-4,TGCAGCGTTGAAAAAGGGGGACAGGTACCCATTCAGTACTTC,CSVEKGGQVPIQYF
NA,TRBV5-6,TRBD1,TRBJ2-7,TGTGCCAGCAGATCAACAGGGGGAGCGGAGCAGTACTTC,CASRSTGGAEQYF
NA,TRBV10-2,NA,TRBJ2-1,TGCGCCAGCAGTGATCCTCTCGGTGAGCAGTTCTTC,CASSDPLGEQFF
NA,TRBV28,NA,TRBJ1-2,TGTGCCAGCAGTTTATCGGTTATAGGGGACACCTTC,CASSLSVIGDTF
once,TRBV29-1,NA,TRBJ2-5,TGCAGCGTTGAAAGGGGTCTAGGGGAGACCCAGTACTTC,CSVERGLGETQYF
NA,TRBV7-3,NA,TRBJ2-1,TGTGCCAGCAGCTACACCCCCCTCGGGGGAAGTGAGCAGTTCTTC,CASSYTPLGGSEQFF
once,TRBV5-6,NA,TRBJ1-6,TGTGCCAGCAGCATCAACAGGGTTTCACCCCTCCACTTT,CASSINRVSPLHF
NA,TRBV13,TRBD1,TRBJ1-1,TGTGCCAGCAGCTTGAGACAGGGAGTTATAACTGAAGCTTTCTTT,CASSLRQGVITEAFF
NA,TRBV4-1,TRBD1,TRBJ1-2,TGCGCCAGCAGCCAAGCTGCAGGGGGCGGGTATGGCTACACCTTC,CASSQAAGGGYGYTF
once,TRBV4-2,TRBD1,TRBJ2-3,TGTGCCAGCAGCCACCACCCGGGACAGGGAAAAGATACGCAGTATTTT,CASSHHPGQGKDTQYF
NA,TRBV5-4,NA,TRBJ1-6,TGTGCCAGCAGCCTGTACAGGGAAAATTCACCCCTCCACTTT,CASSLYRENSPLHF
once,TRBV5-1,NA,TRBJ2-7,TGCGCCAGCAGCTTTCTGCAGGGGTCCAGCGAGCAGTACTTC,CASSFLQGSSEQYF
NA,TRBV18,NA,TRBJ2-7,TGTGCCAGCTCACCACGGAGACAGGACACCTACGAGCAGTACTTC,CASSPRRQDTYEQYF
NA,TRBV7-2,NA,TRBJ2-5,TGTGCCAGCAGCACAACGGAGACCCAGTACTTC,CASSTTETQYF
NA,TRBV7-2,TRBD1,TRBJ2-7,TGTGCCAGCAGCTTAGATATAGGGACAGGAGCCTACGAGCAGTACTTC,CASSLDIGTGAYEQYF
NA,TRBV27,NA,TRBJ2-4,TGTGCCAGCAGCCGACAGCTAGCCAAAAACATTCAGTACTTC,CASSRQLAKNIQYF
NA,TRBV7-7,NA,TRBJ2-3,TGTGCTAGCAGCCCCCGGTGGGGGCGGTTAGATACGCAGTATTTT,CASSPRWGRLDTQYF
NA,TRBV18,TRBD1,TRBJ1-5,TGTGCCAGCACGGGACAGGGGAATCAGCCCCAGCATTTT,CASTGQGNQPQHF
few,TRBV5-4,TRBD1,TRBJ1-2,TGTGCCAGCAGCTTTCCCGGGACAGGATCTAACTATGGCTACACCTTC,CASSFPGTGSNYGYTF
NA,TRBV4-3,NA,TRBJ1-1,TGCGCCAGCAGCCAAGAATCCCCATATACAGCAATGAACACTGAAGCTTTCTTT,CASSQESPYTAMNTEAFF
NA,TRBV28,NA,TRBJ1-2,TGTGCCAGCAGTCGTGCCGGTAACTATGGCTACACCTTC,CASSRAGNYGYTF
NA,TRBV21-1,NA,TRBJ2-1,TGTGCCAGCAGCAAACTTGGGACTAGCGGGGGGGCCGGCTCCTACAATGAGCAGTTCTTC,CASSKLGTSGGAGSYNEQFF
NA,TRBV19,NA,TRBJ2-7,TGTGCCAGTAGTGTGACCAGGGGTTCCTACGAGCAGTACTTC,CASSVTRGSYEQYF
NA,TRBV10-1,TRBD1,TRBJ2-2,TGCGCCAGCAGTGAGGCAGGGGGCTCCGGGGAGCTGTTTTTT,CASSEAGGSGELFF
NA,TRBV2,NA,TRBJ2-5,TGTGCCAGCAGTCCGGGGTGGGAGACCCAGTACTTC,CASSPGWETQYF
NA,TRBV5-1,NA,TRBJ1-2,TGCGCCAGCAGCTTGGCCCCAGGGGCCAACTATGGCTACACCTTC,CASSLAPGANYGYTF
NA,TRBV7-2,TRBD2,TRBJ2-3,TGTGCCAGCAGCGCCTTTAGCGGGAGAAGCACAGATACGCAGTATTTT,CASSAFSGRSTDTQYF
once,TRBV5-1,NA,TRBJ2-3,TGCGCCAGCAGCTTGAGCGGCACAGATACGCAGTATTTT,CASSLSGTDTQYF